The 23 T cell receptor beta chains presented below share a single source sample, sequenced in a study of T cells in Graves' hyperthyroidism and ophthalmopathy. TCR beta CDR3 regions were amplified from RNA transcripts. TCR CDR3 regions were first amplified by RT-PCR with HTBI primers. From the multiplex PCR reads, TCRdb called clonotypes with MiXCR, one entry per CDR3 protein. Of around 700,000 distinct CDR3 sequences in the sample, 15% to 20% are singletons; the top ten hold roughly a sixth. The sequenced sample consisted of blood. The receptors come from a woman between 50 and 59 years old with Graves' hyperthyroidism that later progressed to Graves' ophthalmopathy.

This clonotype was counted many times. The V gene is TRBV4-2, the J gene TRBJ1-1; a possible D gene is TRBD1 (5 bases). The V gene lost 4 bases and the J gene lost 3 bases, with 18 bases spanning the gap. This CDR3 is built from 16 residues. The germline V gene encodes CDR1 LGHNA and CDR2 YNFKEQ. The CDR3 DNA sequence: TGTGCCAGCAGCCCCGCAGGGCTTATAGATGACACTGAAGCTTTCTTT. Translation gives CASSPAGLIDDTEAFF.

This rearrangement joins TRBV12-3 or TRBV12-4 to TRBJ1-5, with D tentatively TRBD1 (6 bases). The CDR3 sequence is 14 residues long. V lost 4 bases, J lost 6 bases, and 13 bases lay in between. CDR3 amino acids: CASSSTGIFQPQHF. The CDR3 bases are TGTGCCAGCAGTTCTACAGGGATATTTCAGCCCCAGCATTTT.

This clonotype was detected many times. This sequence joins TRBV18 and TRBJ2-3; perhaps TRBD2 as D (5 bases). V shed 5 bases and J shed 4 bases, with 10 bases lying between them. Per the germline V gene, CDR1 is KGHSH and CDR2 is LQKENI. The CDR3 has 13 amino acids. The CDR3 loop is CASSSTGSDTQYF. The CDR3 region has the DNA TGTGCCAGCTCATCCACGGGGTCAGATACGCAGTATTTT.

The table lists this clonotype with a count of one. The chain combines TRBV24-1 with TRBJ2-5; D tentatively fits TRBD1 or TRBD2 (5 bases each). Trimming pared 0 bases from V and 5 bases from J, leaving 12 bases between. This CDR3 is 15 amino acids long. Germline V gene lookup returns CDR1 KGHDR and CDR2 SFDVKD. The CDR3 DNA reads as TGTGCCACCAGTGATTTGCAAGAGGGGATGGAGACCCAGTACTTC. It codes for CATSDLQEGMETQYF.

There are many counts of this clonotype. Compared with germline, one end of the junction differs, possibly owing to a read error. The chain joins TRBV5-1 to TRBJ2-5; D gene unclear. CDR1 is SGHRS, CDR2 YFSETQ, per germline. The CDR3 runs 11 residues. DNA of the CDR3: TGTGCCAGCAGCTTAGCCGAGACCCAGTACTTC. Translating it yields CASSLAETQYF.

This clonotype has more than one count but fewer than ten. CDR3 coding DNA: TGTGCCAGCAGTCACCCCGGGACAGGGACCGGGGAGCTGTTTTTT. The encoded protein is CASSHPGTGTGELFF. V gene TRBV6-1 combines with J gene TRBJ2-2; 9 nucleotides line up with TRBD1. V trimming: 5 bases; J trimming: 5 bases; junction bases outside the gene matches: 6. CDR1 and CDR2 (germline): MNHNS, SASEGT. The CDR3 covers 15 residues.

V and J are TRBV6-1 and TRBJ2-1, with no clear D. The CDR3 has 13 residues. The V gene's germline CDR1 is MNHNS and CDR2 SASEGT. The V end was cut by 7 bases, the J end by 4 bases, with 11 bases between. DNA for the CDR3: TGTGCCAGCACGGCACGGCGGTACAATGAGCAGTTCTTC. This codes for CASTARRYNEQFF.

The chain recombines TRBV29-1 with TRBJ2-2, with 7 positions matching TRBD1. V shed 6 bases, J shed 3 bases, and the junction held 7 bases outside the gene matches. Germline lookup yields CDR1 SQVTM and CDR2 ANQGSEA. CDR3 length equals 14 residues. In DNA, the CDR3 is TGCAGCGTACTTGACAGGGATTACACCGGGGAGCTGTTTTTT. It yields the protein CSVLDRDYTGELFF.

This clonotype showed up many times. The genes are TRBV7-9 and TRBJ2-4, with 10 positions matching TRBD1. The germline CDR1 and CDR2 sequences are SEHNR and FQNEAQ (reference sequence). The length of the CDR3 is 16 residues. Losses at the gene ends were 4 bases for V and 0 bases for J; bases not matched to a gene: 3. The CDR3 region is CASSSGQGVAKNIQYF. CDR3 bases: TGTGCCAGCAGCTCCGGACAGGGGGTAGCCAAAAACATTCAGTACTTC.

Ten or more counts support this clonotype. V and J are TRBV30 and TRBJ1-5; D possibly corresponds to TRBD1 (5 bases). This CDR3 comprises 14 residues. With 1 base removed from V and 5 bases from J, the gap between germline ends came to 12 bases. The V gene's germline CDR1 is GTSNPN and CDR2 SVGIG (reference sequence). Written as DNA, the CDR3 is TGTGCCTGGAGTGGGACCTCGGGGGATCAGCCCCAGCATTTT. It specifies CAWSGTSGDQPQHF.

This clonotype was counted a few times. The V call is TRBV29-1, the J call TRBJ1-1, with D uncertain. The CDR3 totals 10 residues. In germline, CDR1 is SQVTM, CDR2 ANQGSEA. Trimming left V 7 bases short and J 1 base short, with 4 bases between. CDR3 DNA sequence: TGCAGCGCCTGGAACACTGAAGCTTTCTTT. Protein: CSAWNTEAFF.

This clonotype was observed at least ten times. This chain joins TRBV3-1 and TRBJ1-1; D call uncertain. The V end lost 0 bases, the J end lost 0 bases, and 14 bases lay between the germline ends. From germline, CDR1 is LGHDT and CDR2 YNNKEL (reference sequence). This CDR3 spans 17 amino acids. The DNA of the CDR3 is TGTGCCAGCAGCCAAGATTCGAGTAGGGTTATGAACACTGAAGCTTTCTTT. Amino acid sequence: CASSQDSSRVMNTEAFF.

This clonotype was seen more than once but under ten times. This chain connects TRBV29-1 to TRBJ2-7; 10 bases line up with TRBD1. CDR1 is SQVTM, CDR2 ANQGSEA, per germline. The V segment lost 5 bases and the J segment 4 bases; nucleotides outside the gene matches: 5. The CDR3 is 13 residues long. CDR3 nucleotides: TGCAGCGTTTCCTGGGACAGGGGTTACGAGCAGTACTTC. It specifies CSVSWDRGYEQYF.

In its sample, this clonotype was seen a few times. The chain combines TRBV5-8 with TRBJ2-7; a possible D gene is TRBD2 (6 bases). The V gene's germline CDR1 is SGHTS and CDR2 YDEGEE. Trimming took 4 bases from V and 3 from J, leaving 11 bases between them. CDR3 size: 13 residues. The CDR3 loop reads CASSGGYYYEQYF. The CDR3 DNA reads as TGTGCCAGCAGCGGGGGGTATTACTACGAGCAGTACTTC.

This clonotype appeared a few times. The chain links TRBV5-6 to TRBJ2-3; TRBD1 agrees at 7 bases. Looked up from germline, CDR1 is SGHDT and CDR2 is YYEEEE. The CDR3 consists of 14 residues. V lost 0 bases to trimming and J lost 8 bases; unmatched junction nucleotides: 6. CDR3 sequence (DNA): TGTGCCAGCAGCTTGGTTCAGGGGGTCGGTACGCAGTATTTT. Encoded protein: CASSLVQGVGTQYF.

This clonotype was detected only a few times. This chain links TRBV5-5 with TRBJ1-1; D unclear. Trimming took off 0 bases at V and 1 base at J, with 13 bases between the two ends. The CDR3 length is 16 residues. CDR1 and CDR2 (germline): SGHKS, YYEKEE (reference sequence). The CDR3 here is CASSLARGVRNTEAFF. CDR3 bases: TGTGCCAGCAGCTTGGCCCGGGGAGTCAGGAACACTGAAGCTTTCTTT.

V is TRBV12-5 and J is TRBJ2-7, with D perhaps matching TRBD1 or TRBD2 (6 bases each). The V end lost 5 bases, the J end lost 1 base, and 12 bases lay between the germline ends. The germline V gene has CDR1 LGHNT and CDR2 FRNRAP. The CDR3 has 14 residues. The CDR3 sequence: CASGPSGASYEQYF. In DNA form, the CDR3 reads TGTGCTAGTGGTCCCTCGGGGGCATCCTACGAGCAGTACTTC.

The chain uses TRBV30 and TRBJ2-1; 9 bases match TRBD2. V was clipped by 3 bases and J by 9 bases; unmatched bases: 6. This CDR3 has 13 residues. Germline V lookup: CDR1 GTSNPN, CDR2 SVGIG (reference sequence). CDR3 residues: CAWSGGGVGEQFF. The CDR3 DNA sequence: TGTGCCTGGAGCGGCGGGGGGGTTGGTGAGCAGTTCTTC.

V and J are TRBV20-1 and TRBJ2-7; maybe TRBD1 (6 bases). Germline assignment: CDR1 DFQATT and CDR2 SNEGSKA (reference sequence). Trimming took 6 bases from V and 2 from J, leaving 26 bases between them. This CDR3 spans 17 amino acids. The CDR3 loop reads CSAWTAVFRGGTYEQYF. The CDR3 nucleotides read TGCAGTGCCTGGACGGCAGTCTTCAGGGGTGGAACCTACGAGCAGTACTTC.

The CDR3 protein is CASSPLGGASGNIQYF. CDR3 bases: TGTGCCAGCAGCCCCCTGGGAGGGGCGTCGGGAAACATTCAGTACTTC. The chain links TRBV7-9 to TRBJ2-4; 7 bases are shared with TRBD2. There are 16 residues in the CDR3. The J segment lost 6 bases and the V segment lost 5 bases, leaving 13 bases of the junction unmatched. In germline, CDR1 is SEHNR, CDR2 FQNEAQ (reference sequence).

This clonotype was seen repeatedly, ten times or more. The DNA for the CDR3 is TGTGCCAGCGTACTTGAGGGACCCCGGGCTGAAGCTTTCTTT. This encodes CASVLEGPRAEAFF. V gene TRBV18 combines with J gene TRBJ1-1, with D possibly being TRBD1 (5 bases). CDR3 size: 14 residues. Trimming shortened V by 8 bases and J by 6 bases, and 19 bases separated the two germline ends. CDR1 and CDR2 (germline): KGHSH, LQKENI.

This clonotype was observed at least ten times. This sequence joins TRBV20-1 and TRBJ1-4; 9 bases match TRBD1. The CDR3 totals 15 residues. CDR1 is DFQATT and CDR2 is SNEGSKA in the germline V gene (reference sequence). V was pared by 0 bases and J by 7 bases, with 6 bases of the junction left unmatched. The CDR3 loop is CSARDRQGGGEKLFF. The CDR3 DNA reads TGCAGTGCTAGAGATCGACAGGGGGGGGGTGAAAAACTGTTTTTT.

There are many counts of this clonotype. J is TRBJ1-1 and V is TRBV29-1; 9 bases line up with TRBD1. CDR3 length: 15 residues. CDR1 and CDR2 from the germline V gene are SQVTM and ANQGSEA. V lost 6 bases, J lost 1 base, and 9 bases stayed unmatched. As DNA, the CDR3 is TGCAGCGTAGCCGGGACAGGGACGGAGAACACTGAAGCTTTCTTT. Protein product: CSVAGTGTENTEAFF. The variable domain in full, completed from reference TRBV29-1 and TRBJ1-1, reads SAVISQKPSRDICQRGTSLTIQCQVDSQVTMMFWYRQQPGQSLTLIATANQGSEATYESGFVIDKFPISRPNLTFSTLTVSNMSPEDSSIYLCSVAGTGTENTEAFFGQGTRLTVV.